These T cell receptor beta chains were read from a single sample in a study of T cells in Graves' hyperthyroidism and ophthalmopathy. TCRdb re-derived calls from the multiplex PCR reads in MiXCR, one entry per CDR3 protein. The sample holds about 610,000 distinct CDR3 sequences; about 14% are singletons and the top ten take approximately 4.3%. The sample taken for sequencing was blood. Receptors were obtained from a woman aged 40 to 55 with Graves' ophthalmopathy. CDR3s include the opening cysteine and the closing phenylalanine or tryptophan. The D gene is left open where the match is weak. Size tells how often a clone was seen (once, few, many) or the class of an expanded clone, and some rows leave it out.

V gene	J gene	clone size	D gene	CDR3 protein	CDR3 DNA
TRBV5-1	TRBJ1-2	many	TRBD1	CASSRGQDNGYTF	TGCGCCAGCAGCCGGGGACAGGACAATGGCTACACCTTC
TRBV29-1	TRBJ1-2	many	-	CSAEDSDYGYTF	TGCAGCGCCGAGGACAGTGACTATGGCTACACCTTC
TRBV7-9	TRBJ2-3	many	-	CASSFPVSTDTQYF	TGTGCCAGCAGCTTCCCAGTTAGCACAGATACGCAGTATTTT
TRBV6-5	TRBJ2-7	few	TRBD1	CASNRGNSYEQYF	TGTGCCAGCAACAGGGGAAACTCCTACGAGCAGTACTTC
TRBV12-5	TRBJ2-7	many	-	CASGFGGGSYEQYF	TGTGCTAGTGGTTTTGGAGGAGGCTCCTACGAGCAGTACTTC
TRBV12-3/TRBV12-4	TRBJ1-5	-	TRBD1	CASSRGQGRNQPQHF	TGTGCCAGCAGCCGAGGACAGGGACGAAATCAGCCCCAGCATTTT
TRBV6-2/TRBV6-3	TRBJ1-2	many	-	CATTQTRDVYTF	TGTGCCACCACTCAGACGAGGGATGTCTACACCTTC
TRBV11-2	TRBJ1-6	few	-	CASSVTENSPLHF	TGTGCCAGCAGCGTAACGGAAAATTCACCCCTCCACTTT
TRBV14	TRBJ1-5	-	-	CASSRGLQPQHF	TGTGCCAGCAGCCGGGGGCTTCAGCCCCAGCATTTT
TRBV9	TRBJ2-7	-	-	CASSVAGGMGYEQYF	TGTGCCAGCAGCGTAGCGGGGGGCATGGGATACGAGCAGTACTTC
TRBV28	TRBJ1-2	-	TRBD1	CASRGTGFHGYTF	TGTGCCAGCAGGGGGACAGGGTTTCATGGCTACACCTTC